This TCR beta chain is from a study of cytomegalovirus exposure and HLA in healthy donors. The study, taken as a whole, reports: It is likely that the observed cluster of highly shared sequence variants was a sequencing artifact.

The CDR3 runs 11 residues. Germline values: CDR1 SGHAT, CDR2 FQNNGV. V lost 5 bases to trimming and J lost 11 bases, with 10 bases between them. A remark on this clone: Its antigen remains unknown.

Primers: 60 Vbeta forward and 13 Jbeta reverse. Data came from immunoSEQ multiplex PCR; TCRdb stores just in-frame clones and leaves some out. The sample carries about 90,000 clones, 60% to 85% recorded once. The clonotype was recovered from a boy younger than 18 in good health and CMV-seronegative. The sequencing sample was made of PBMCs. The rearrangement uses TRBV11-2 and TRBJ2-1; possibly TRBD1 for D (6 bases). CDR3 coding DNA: TGTGCCAGCAGCGAACGGGACAAGCAGTTCTTC. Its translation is CASSERDKQFF. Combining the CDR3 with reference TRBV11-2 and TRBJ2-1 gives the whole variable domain EAGVAQSPRYKIIEKRQSVAFWCNPISGHATLYWYQQILGQGPKLLIQFQNNGVVDDSQLPKDRFSAERLKGVDSTLKIQPAKLEDSAVYLCASSERDKQFFGPGTRLTVL.